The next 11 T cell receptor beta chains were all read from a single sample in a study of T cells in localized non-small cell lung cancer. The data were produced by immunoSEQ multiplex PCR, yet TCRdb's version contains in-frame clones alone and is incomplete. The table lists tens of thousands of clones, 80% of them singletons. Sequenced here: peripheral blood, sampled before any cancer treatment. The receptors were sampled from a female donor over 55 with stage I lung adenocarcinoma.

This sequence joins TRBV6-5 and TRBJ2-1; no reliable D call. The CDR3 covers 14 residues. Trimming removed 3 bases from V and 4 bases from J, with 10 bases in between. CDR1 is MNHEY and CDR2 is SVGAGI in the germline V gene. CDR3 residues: CASSYLIGYNEQFF. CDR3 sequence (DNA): TGTGCCAGCAGTTATTTAATTGGGTACAATGAGCAGTTCTTC.

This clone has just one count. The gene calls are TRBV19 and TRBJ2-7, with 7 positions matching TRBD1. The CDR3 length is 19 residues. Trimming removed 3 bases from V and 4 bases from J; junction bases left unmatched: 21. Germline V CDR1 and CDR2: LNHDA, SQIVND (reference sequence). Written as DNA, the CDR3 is TGTGCCAGTAGTATCCGACCCGGGACAGCCATAGTTCTGATTTACGAGCAGTACTTC. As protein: CASSIRPGTAIVLIYEQYF.

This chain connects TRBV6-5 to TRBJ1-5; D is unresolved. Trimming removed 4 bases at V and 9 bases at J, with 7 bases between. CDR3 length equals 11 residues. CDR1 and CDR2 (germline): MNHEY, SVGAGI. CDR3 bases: TGTGCCAGCAGTTTTGAGGGGCCCCAGCATTTT. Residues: CASSFEGPQHF.

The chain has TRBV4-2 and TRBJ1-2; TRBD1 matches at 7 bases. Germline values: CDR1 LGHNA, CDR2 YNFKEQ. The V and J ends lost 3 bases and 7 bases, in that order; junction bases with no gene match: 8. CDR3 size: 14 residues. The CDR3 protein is CASSQSRGRGGYTF. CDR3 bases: TGTGCCAGCAGCCAGTCTAGGGGGCGCGGTGGCTACACCTTC.

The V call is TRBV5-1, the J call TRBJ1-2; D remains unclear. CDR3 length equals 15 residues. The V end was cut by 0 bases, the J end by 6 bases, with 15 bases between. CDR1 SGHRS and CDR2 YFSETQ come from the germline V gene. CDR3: CASSLAPGPADGYTF. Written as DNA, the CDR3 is TGCGCCAGCAGCTTGGCCCCGGGCCCGGCGGATGGCTACACCTTC.

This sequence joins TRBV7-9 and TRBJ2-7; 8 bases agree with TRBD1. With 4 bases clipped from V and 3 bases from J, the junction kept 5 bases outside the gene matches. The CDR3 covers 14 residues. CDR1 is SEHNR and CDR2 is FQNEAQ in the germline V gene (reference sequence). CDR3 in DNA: TGTGCCAGCAGCTCCGGGACAGGCTTCTACGAGCAGTACTTC. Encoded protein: CASSSGTGFYEQYF. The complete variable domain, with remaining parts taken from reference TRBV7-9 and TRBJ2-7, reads DTGVSQNPRHKITKRGQNVTFRCDPISEHNRLYWYRQTLGQGPEFLTYFQNEAQLEKSRLLSDRFSAERPKGSFSTLEIQRTEQGDSAMYLCASSSGTGFYEQYFGPGTRLTVT.

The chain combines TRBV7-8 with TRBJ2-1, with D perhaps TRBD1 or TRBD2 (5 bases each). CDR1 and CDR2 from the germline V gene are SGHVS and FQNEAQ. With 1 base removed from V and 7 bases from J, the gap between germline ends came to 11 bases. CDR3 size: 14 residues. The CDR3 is CASSLDWGGNEQFF. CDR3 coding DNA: TGTGCCAGCAGCTTAGATTGGGGCGGGAATGAGCAGTTCTTC. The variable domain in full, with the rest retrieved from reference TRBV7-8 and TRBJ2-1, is GAGVSQSPRYKVAKRGQDVALRCDPISGHVSLFWYQQALGQGPEFLTYFQNEAQLDKSGLPSDRFFAERPEGSVSTLKIQRTQQEDSAVYLCASSLDWGGNEQFFGPGTRLTVL.

The CDR3 nucleotides are TGCAGCGCCGGGACAGTAAGGAGTGGCTACACCTTC. This codes for CSAGTVRSGYTF. The gene calls are TRBV29-1 and TRBJ1-2, with TRBD1 matching 7 bases. CDR3 length equals 12 residues. The germline CDR1 and CDR2 sequences are SQVTM and ANQGSEA. J was trimmed by 7 bases and V by 7 bases; bases with no gene match: 9.

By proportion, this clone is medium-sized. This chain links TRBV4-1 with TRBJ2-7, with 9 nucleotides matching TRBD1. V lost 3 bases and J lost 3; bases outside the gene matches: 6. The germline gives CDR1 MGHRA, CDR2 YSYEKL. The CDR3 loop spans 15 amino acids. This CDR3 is CASSQRTGVSYEQYF. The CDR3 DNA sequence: TGCGCCAGCAGCCAGAGGACAGGGGTAAGCTACGAGCAGTACTTC.

The CDR3 DNA sequence: TGTGCCAGCAGTTCCGACAGAAGAAGCATTCAGTACTTC. Residues: CASSSDRRSIQYF. This chain links TRBV27 with TRBJ2-4; D perhaps matches TRBD1 (5 bases). V lost 4 bases and J lost 9, with 13 bases in between. Germline V gene lookup returns CDR1 MNHEY and CDR2 SMNVEV (reference sequence). The CDR3 runs to 13 residues.

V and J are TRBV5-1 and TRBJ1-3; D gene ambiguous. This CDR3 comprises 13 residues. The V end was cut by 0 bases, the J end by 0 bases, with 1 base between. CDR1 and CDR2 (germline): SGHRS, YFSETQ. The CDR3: CASSLGSGNTIYF. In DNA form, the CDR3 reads TGCGCCAGCAGCTTGGGCTCTGGAAACACCATATATTTT.